This T cell receptor beta chain comes out of a study of blood T cell repertoires in COVID-19. Study context: Samples representing acute and convalescent COVID-19 were sourced from the United States, Italy and Spain. Sources were T cells, B-cell-depleted T cells, or PBMCs; the material itself was cDNA or gDNA.

Per the original methods: Estimation of nucleated cell counts relied on the amplification of reference gene primers. The table came from immunoSEQ multiplex PCR; TCRdb's copy has only in-frame clones and leaves some out. Clonal size and the V and J genes are those of that table, whereas D and trimming came from the DNA. The sample has some 250,000 clones, approximately 85% seen once. CDR1 LGHDT and CDR2 YNNKEL come from the germline V gene (reference sequence). V dropped 4 bases and J dropped 4; count of bases not matched to a gene: 9. CDR3 length: 15 residues. The V gene is TRBV3-1 (or the pseudogene TRBV3-2), the J gene TRBJ2-7; 8 nucleotides match TRBD1. This sequence was found in a woman aged 30 to 39 with acute or convalescent COVID-19. The sequencing sample was made of peripheral blood. The CDR3: CASSRIQGAGYEQYF. Written as DNA, the CDR3 is TGTGCCAGCAGCCGAATTCAGGGGGCAGGGTACGAGCAGTACTTC.